The 4 T cell receptor beta chains below come from one sample, sequenced in a study of human T cells and chemical hapten exposure. TCRdb independently ran MiXCR on the RACE reads; one entry per CDR3 protein. The top ten clones hold 2% to 3% of a sample with 200,000 to 300,000 distinct CDR3 sequences, approximately 8.6% of them seen once. The time point: pre-sensitization, week 0. The sample's treatment: therapeutic diphenylcyclopropenone sensitization with weekly scalp DPC. The sample consisted of whole blood, taken in connection with sensitization to the hapten diphenylcyclopropenone (DPC). These receptors all stem from a woman between 40 and 50 years old with alopecia areata. Some clones in this sample may be carry-over from other donors' samples.

The chain uses TRBV27 and TRBJ1-2; 11 nucleotides agree with TRBD1. CDR1 and CDR2 (germline): MNHEY, SMNVEV (reference sequence). V shed 6 bases, J shed 7 bases, and the junction held 7 bases outside the gene matches. The CDR3 has 14 amino acids. This CDR3 reads CASRGQGGSPGYTF. The CDR3 DNA is TGTGCCAGCAGGGGACAGGGGGGATCTCCTGGCTACACCTTC.

This clonotype was seen only a few times. The gene calls are TRBV7-9 and TRBJ1-2; the D gene is possibly TRBD1 (6 bases). V dropped 10 bases and J dropped 7 bases, with 13 bases sitting between them. CDR1 SEHNR and CDR2 FQNEAQ come from the germline V gene (reference sequence). The CDR3 has 11 residues. CDR3 region: CATLDRIGYTF. The CDR3 DNA follows: TGTGCCACCCTAGACAGGATTGGCTACACCTTC.

This clonotype was counted a few times. This chain links TRBV10-3 with TRBJ2-3; 11 bases agree with TRBD1. This CDR3 has 16 amino acids. With 10 bases clipped from V and 0 bases from J, the junction kept 9 bases outside the gene matches. Germline values: CDR1 ENHRY, CDR2 SYGVKD. The CDR3, as DNA: TGTGCCAGCACCGGGACAGGGGGTCCTAGCACAGATACGCAGTATTTT. This encodes CASTGTGGPSTDTQYF.

This clonotype was counted between two and nine times. The rearrangement links TRBV24-1 to TRBJ1-4, with TRBD1 matching 9 bases. The V gene's germline CDR1 is KGHDR and CDR2 SFDVKD. Losses at the gene ends were 6 bases for V and 8 bases for J; bases not matched to a gene: 15. The CDR3 is 17 residues long. DNA of the CDR3: TGTGCCACCAGTCCACGACCAGGGACAGGGAAGTCGGAAAAACTGTTTTTT. Its protein product is CATSPRPGTGKSEKLFF.